The sequence of this T cell receptor beta chain was determined in a study of T-cell reconstitution after alpha-beta-depleted transplantation in children (dated by TCRdb to the mid-2010s). For context, the study as a whole: T-cell immune reconstitution after TCRalphabeta/CD19-depleted allogeneic hematopoietic cell transplantation in children was quantitatively tracked in the study by means of TCR repertoire profiling.

A few counts support this clonotype. Which antigen it targets is not known. One base away there is no much larger clone; base qualities are not given. Libraries were made using PCR. Sequencing relied on an Illumina HiSeq 2500. Molecular barcoding was employed in the preparation of TCR libraries, with unique molecular identifiers being used to normalize TCRbeta repertoire quantification. TCRdb applied fastp at Q25 and MiXCR to the public reads, then kept only in-frame beta chains. Each entry is one CDR3 protein sequence, shown with its most common DNA and genes. For this sample the table gives approximately 200,000 distinct CDR3 sequences, of which about 14% were detected only once. Approximately 13% of the sample goes to the ten largest clones. Spanning cysteine to phenylalanine, the CDR3 consists of 17 amino acids. Just CDR3 DNA is preserved here, 51 bases in frame from base 1. The germline V gene (reference sequence) provides CDR1 SEHNR and CDR2 FQNEAQ. V and J lose 5 bases and 0 bases, and a span of 14 bases separates them.

The origin of this receptor is a human donor who donated a stem cell graft to a child with acute lymphoblastic leukemia. Material: PBMCs from the stem cell graft donor, obtained from the stem cell graft. The sequence is built from TRBV7-9 and TRBJ2-6; the D gene cannot be resolved beyond TRBD1 or TRBD2, each matching 5 bases. The CDR3 here reads CASSPSGTLSGANVLTF. The DNA sequence is TGTGCCAGCAGCCCCTCCGGGACCCTCTCTGGGGCCAACGTCCTGACTTTC.